The source of this T cell receptor beta chain is a study of shared clonotypes between healthy human individuals. The germline V gene encodes CDR1 MNHEY and CDR2 SVGAGI. The CDR3 spans 15 residues. The V gene lost 6 bases and the J gene lost 6 bases, with 19 bases spanning the gap. Only in-frame clones appear in the TCRdb table, and some are missing; sequencing was by immunoSEQ multiplex PCR. The repertoire has roughly 680,000 clones, 55% to 75% of them found once; the top ten carry 1.8%. This sequence was found in a woman aged 25 to 39 in good health. The J gene is TRBJ2-3, the V gene TRBV6-5; the D is unclear. The sample taken for sequencing was memory CD4+ T cells sorted from blood. Stated subset: CD45RA-negative fraction. Here the CDR3 reads CASSERAYARDTQYF. DNA for the CDR3: TGTGCCAGCAGCGAAAGGGCCTATGCACGGGATACGCAGTATTTT.